This T cell receptor (beta chain) was identified in a study of human T cells and chemical hapten exposure. Study overall: Mostly female, the patients presented with alopecia areata, totalis or universalis.

TCRdb passed the RACE reads through MiXCR, listing each CDR3 protein once. The data contain approximately 52,000 distinct CDR3 sequences, about 9.2% of them singletons. Time point denoted: pre-sensitization, week 0. Sample treatment: therapeutic diphenylcyclopropenone sensitization with weekly scalp DPC. V lost 1 base, J lost 2 bases, and 8 bases stayed unmatched. Germline V gives CDR1 KGHDR, CDR2 SFDVKD. The CDR3 consists of 17 residues. The chain links TRBV24-1 to TRBJ2-3; 7 bases match TRBD2. Sequenced material: whole blood, taken in connection with sensitization to the hapten diphenylcyclopropenone (DPC). This TCR derives from a woman aged 40-49 years with alopecia areata. Some clones in this sample may be carry-over from other donors' samples. CDR3: CATSDFRLAENTDTQYF. For the CDR3, the DNA is TGTGCCACCAGTGATTTTCGGCTAGCGGAAAACACAGATACGCAGTATTTT.